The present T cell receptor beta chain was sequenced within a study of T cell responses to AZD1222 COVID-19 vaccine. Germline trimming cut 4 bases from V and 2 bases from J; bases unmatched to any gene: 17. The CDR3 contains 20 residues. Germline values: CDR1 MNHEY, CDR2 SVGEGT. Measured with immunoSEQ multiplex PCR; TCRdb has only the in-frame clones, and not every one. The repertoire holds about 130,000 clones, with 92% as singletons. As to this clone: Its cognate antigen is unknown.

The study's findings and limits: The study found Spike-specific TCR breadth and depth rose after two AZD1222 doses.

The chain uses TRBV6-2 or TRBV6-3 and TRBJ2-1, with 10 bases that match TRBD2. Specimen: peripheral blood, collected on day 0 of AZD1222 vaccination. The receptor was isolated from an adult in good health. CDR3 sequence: CASSSQSLRTLAGAYNEQFF. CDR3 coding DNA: TGTGCCAGCAGTTCGCAGTCCCTTAGAACGCTAGCGGGGGCCTACAATGAGCAGTTCTTC.